The text below deals with one T cell receptor (beta chain). The source of the sample is a study of tumor-infiltrating lymphocytes in primary liver carcinoma. Unsorted bulk tissue, about 20-32 mg of it, served as the source for co-extraction of RNA and DNA. None of the patients had received treatment, and all had chronic HBV infection. Per the germline V gene, CDR1 is ENHRY and CDR2 is SYGVKD. Trimming took 4 bases from V and 2 from J, leaving 10 bases between them. The CDR3 runs 14 residues. Reverse transcription of 450 to 500 ng total RNA with a constant-region primer produced TCR beta cDNA. Three rounds of nested multiplex PCR with slightly modified ARM-PCR produced TCR beta libraries. The study ran its first two PCR rounds for 9 to 10 cycles each, using TRBV1-TRBV30 forward primers and a C-beta reverse primer. TCRdb reprocessed the multiplex PCR reads with MiXCR, giving one entry per CDR3 protein. The table has 50,000 to 60,000 distinct CDR3 sequences, around 77% seen once.

The chain is built from TRBV10-3 and TRBJ2-3, with no clear D. The material sequenced was liver tumor tissue from sampling region 5. Subset noted: tumor region T5, tumor centre. The clonotype comes from a man aged 40-50 years with primary liver carcinoma and hepatitis B virus infection. The CDR3 DNA reads TGTGCCATCAGTGTAACTACCCACACAGATACGCAGTATTTT. As protein: CAISVTTHTDTQYF.